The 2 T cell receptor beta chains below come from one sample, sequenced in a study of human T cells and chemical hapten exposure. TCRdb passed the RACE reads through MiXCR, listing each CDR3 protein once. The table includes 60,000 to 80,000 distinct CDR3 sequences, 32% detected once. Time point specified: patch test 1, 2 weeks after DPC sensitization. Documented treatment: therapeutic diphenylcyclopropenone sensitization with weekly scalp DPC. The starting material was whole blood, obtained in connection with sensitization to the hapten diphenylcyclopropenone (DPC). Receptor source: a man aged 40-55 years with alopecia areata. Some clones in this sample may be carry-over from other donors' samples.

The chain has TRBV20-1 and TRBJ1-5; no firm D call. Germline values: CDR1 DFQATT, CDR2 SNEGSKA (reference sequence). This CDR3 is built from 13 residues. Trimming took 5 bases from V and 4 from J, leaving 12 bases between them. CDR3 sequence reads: CSAAGGGNQPQHF. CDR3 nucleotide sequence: TGCAGTGCTGCCGGAGGCGGGAATCAGCCCCAGCATTTT.

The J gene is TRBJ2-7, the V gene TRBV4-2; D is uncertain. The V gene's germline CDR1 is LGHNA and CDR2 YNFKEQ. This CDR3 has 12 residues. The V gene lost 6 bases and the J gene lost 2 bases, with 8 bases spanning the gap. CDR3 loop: CASRTPTYEQYF. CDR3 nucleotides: TGTGCCAGCAGAACGCCAACCTACGAGCAGTACTTC.